Shown below are 21 T cell receptor beta chains from a single sample sequenced in a study of shared clonotypes between healthy human individuals. The protocol was immunoSEQ multiplex PCR, while the TCRdb copy is restricted to in-frame clones and leaves out a portion. The table has around 600,000 clones, approximately 96% seen once. As defined, naive CD8 cells were CD45RO-negative and positively selected for CCR7, with terminally differentiated effector memory CD45RA+ cells excluded. Sample: naive CD8+ T cells sorted from blood. The source of these receptors is a woman aged 25 to 45 in good health.

The chain employs TRBV6-1 and TRBJ2-3, with no clear D. Trimming stripped 3 bases from V and 4 bases from J, with 5 bases between. The CDR3 is made up of 12 amino acids. Germline loops: CDR1 MNHNS, CDR2 SASEGT. This CDR3 reads CASSDWADTQYF. As DNA, the CDR3 is TGTGCCAGCAGTGACTGGGCAGATACGCAGTATTTT.

This chain links TRBV19 with TRBJ2-7; a weak D match, TRBD1 (6 bases). This CDR3 spans 13 amino acids. V was cut by 1 base and J by 3 bases, with 7 bases left in between. Looked up from germline, CDR1 is LNHDA and CDR2 is SQIVND (reference sequence). CDR3 bases: TGTGCCAGTAGTATAGGGACAGTCTACGAGCAGTACTTC. This sequence encodes CASSIGTVYEQYF. Full variable domain (remainder filled in from reference TRBV19 and TRBJ2-7): DGGITQSPKYLFRKEGQNVTLSCEQNLNHDAMYWYRQDPGQGLRLIYYSQIVNDFQKGDIAEGYSVSREKKESFPLTVTSAQKNPTAFYLCASSIGTVYEQYFGPGTRLTVT.

This clone has just one count. The chain employs TRBV28 and TRBJ2-3, with D perhaps matching TRBD2 (6 bases). CDR1 is MDHEN and CDR2 is SYDVKM in the germline V gene. CDR3 length equals 15 residues. V lost 6 bases and J lost 0, with 13 bases in between. In nucleotides, the CDR3 is TGTGCCAGCAGGGGAGGATGGTCTAGCACAGATACGCAGTATTTT. It translates to CASRGGWSSTDTQYF.

Worth noting for this clone: Other DNA sequences from this sample encode an identical CDR3 as well. The rearrangement links TRBV4-1 to TRBJ1-1, with D possibly matching TRBD1 (5 bases). Trimming pared 0 bases from V and 5 bases from J, leaving 7 bases between. Germline values: CDR1 MGHRA, CDR2 YSYEKL. The length of the CDR3 is 13 residues. The CDR3 loop is CASSQEGGTEAFF. The CDR3, as DNA: TGCGCCAGCAGCCAAGAGGGGGGAACTGAAGCTTTCTTT.

This chain links TRBV7-8 with TRBJ2-7; D not certain. The CDR3 is 13 amino acids. V lost 1 base and J lost 2, with 6 bases in between. Germline V gives CDR1 SGHVS, CDR2 FQNEAQ. The CDR3 region has the DNA TGTGCCAGCAGCTTAGTTGGAGCCTACGAGCAGTACTTC. It yields the protein CASSLVGAYEQYF. The entire variable domain, with the rest obtained from reference TRBV7-8 and TRBJ2-7, is as follows: GAGVSQSPRYKVAKRGQDVALRCDPISGHVSLFWYQQALGQGPEFLTYFQNEAQLDKSGLPSDRFFAERPEGSVSTLKIQRTQQEDSAVYLCASSLVGAYEQYFGPGTRLTVT.

The genes are TRBV5-6 and TRBJ2-7; either TRBD1 or TRBD2 may fit D (6 bases each). Germline V lookup: CDR1 SGHDT, CDR2 YYEEEE. The CDR3 extends over 17 amino acids. Trimming shortened V by 1 base and J by 2 bases, and 19 bases separated the two germline ends. The CDR3 DNA sequence: TGTGCCAGCAGCTTGACGTGGGAGGACAGCCTACCCTACGAGCAGTACTTC. This translates into CASSLTWEDSLPYEQYF. The full variable domain, rest sourced from reference TRBV5-6 and TRBJ2-7, is DAGVTQSPTHLIKTRGQQVTLRCSPKSGHDTVSWYQQALGQGPQFIFQYYEEEERQRGNFPDRFSGHQFPNYSSELNVNALLLGDSALYLCASSLTWEDSLPYEQYFGPGTRLTVT.

This clone has a single count. The chain combines TRBV6-5 with TRBJ2-7; D uncertain. This CDR3 has 15 residues. V was clipped by 6 bases and J by 2 bases, with 17 bases between them. Germline V gene data show CDR1 as MNHEY and CDR2 as SVGAGI. Written as DNA, the CDR3 is TGTGCCAGCAGGCCTACCTTCGCGCTTACCTACGAGCAGTACTTC. The encoded protein is CASRPTFALTYEQYF.

V is TRBV7-9 and J is TRBJ2-7; no clear D gene. The ends were cut back, 4 bases at V and 0 bases at J, with 10 bases in the middle. The germline V gene encodes CDR1 SEHNR and CDR2 FQNEAQ (reference sequence). The CDR3 has 14 amino acids. CDR3 in DNA: TGTGCCAGCAGCTGGTTGGCAAGCTCCTACGAGCAGTACTTC. Translated: CASSWLASSYEQYF. The variable domain in full, with the rest retrieved from reference TRBV7-9 and TRBJ2-7, is DTGVSQNPRHKITKRGQNVTFRCDPISEHNRLYWYRQTLGQGPEFLTYFQNEAQLEKSRLLSDRFSAERPKGSFSTLEIQRTEQGDSAMYLCASSWLASSYEQYFGPGTRLTVT.

The chain links TRBV19 to TRBJ2-2; weak D call: TRBD2 (6 bases). The germline gives CDR1 LNHDA, CDR2 SQIVND (reference sequence). The length of the CDR3 is 14 residues. Trimming cost V 6 bases and J 1 base, with 9 bases left between them. DNA for the CDR3: TGTGCCAGTAGGTTAGCGGAGAACACCGGGGAGCTGTTTTTT. Amino acid sequence: CASRLAENTGELFF. The full variable domain, completed using reference TRBV19 and TRBJ2-2, is DGGITQSPKYLFRKEGQNVTLSCEQNLNHDAMYWYRQDPGQGLRLIYYSQIVNDFQKGDIAEGYSVSREKKESFPLTVTSAQKNPTAFYLCASRLAENTGELFFGEGSRLTVL.

Details on this clone: Compared with germline, one end of the junction differs, possibly owing to a read error. The J gene is TRBJ1-4, the V gene TRBV5-8; maybe TRBD1 (6 bases). This CDR3 is built from 16 residues. Germline loops: CDR1 SGHTS, CDR2 YDEGEE. CDR3 in amino acids: CASTSGTYSWDEKLLF. The CDR3 DNA is TGTGCCAGCACTTCTGGGACATACAGCTGGGATGAAAAACTGCTTTTT.

The V gene is TRBV19, the J gene TRBJ2-1, with 11 bases lining up with TRBD2. J lost 3 bases, V lost 9 bases, and 7 bases had no gene match. The CDR3 runs 15 residues. CDR1 and CDR2 (germline): LNHDA, SQIVND (reference sequence). This CDR3 reads CASSLAGAFYNEQFF. CDR3 bases: TGTGCCAGCTCACTAGCGGGAGCTTTCTACAATGAGCAGTTCTTC. Using reference TRBV19 and TRBJ2-1 for the parts outside the CDR3, the full variable domain is DGGITQSPKYLFRKEGQNVTLSCEQNLNHDAMYWYRQDPGQGLRLIYYSQIVNDFQKGDIAEGYSVSREKKESFPLTVTSAQKNPTAFYLCASSLAGAFYNEQFFGPGTRLTVL.

The rearrangement links TRBV11-2 to TRBJ2-7, with a tentative D call TRBD1 (6 bases). The germline V gene encodes CDR1 SGHAT and CDR2 FQNNGV. The CDR3 loop spans 13 amino acids. Trimming pared 5 bases from V and 6 bases from J, leaving 14 bases between. CDR3: CASSATQGVEQYF. The CDR3 DNA reads TGTGCCAGCAGCGCCACACAGGGAGTCGAGCAGTACTTC.

The gene calls are TRBV10-3 and TRBJ2-2; 7 bases align to TRBD1. Trimming at V came to 11 bases and at J to 2 bases, leaving 5 bases not matched to a gene. The CDR3 runs to 13 residues. The germline CDR1 and CDR2 sequences are ENHRY and SYGVKD. The CDR3, as DNA: TGTGCCGCCGGGACAGATAACACCGGGGAGCTGTTTTTT. Translated: CAAGTDNTGELFF.

CDR3 bases: TGTGCCAGCAGTTTATTGCGGGAGATCGGAGATACGCAGTATTTT. Residues: CASSLLREIGDTQYF. The chain couples TRBV27 to TRBJ2-3; 7 bases are a match to TRBD2. The ends lost 1 base at V and 5 bases at J; junction bases unmatched: 6. The CDR3 spans 15 residues. Looked up from germline, CDR1 is MNHEY and CDR2 is SMNVEV (reference sequence).

The chain is built from TRBV23-1 and TRBJ2-7, with D tentatively TRBD1 (5 bases). TRBV23-1 qualifies as an ORF whose function is uncertain. V lost 6 bases and J 0 bases, leaving 9 bases between the germline ends. The CDR3 totals 13 residues. CDR3 in amino acids: CASREGHSYEQYF. DNA of the CDR3: TGCGCCAGCAGAGAAGGACACTCCTACGAGCAGTACTTC.

The rearrangement links TRBV13 to TRBJ1-1, with unresolved D. This CDR3 spans 12 amino acids. CDR1 is PRHDT, CDR2 FYEKMQ, per germline (reference sequence). V shed 5 bases and J shed 5 bases, with 9 bases lying between them. CDR3 loop: CASSVDGTEAFF. As DNA, the CDR3 is TGTGCCAGCAGCGTCGATGGGACTGAAGCTTTCTTT.

J is TRBJ2-1 and V is TRBV18, with no clear D. Germline-derived CDR1 and CDR2 are KGHSH and LQKENI. The CDR3 is 12 amino acids. Trimming shortened V by 3 bases and J by 7 bases, and 7 bases separated the two germline ends. The CDR3 nucleotides read TGTGCCAGCTCACCCAAACGGAATGAGCAGTTCTTC. Translation: CASSPKRNEQFF.

This clone has a single count. This chain links TRBV4-1 with TRBJ2-7; the match to TRBD2 covers 11 bases. CDR1 and CDR2 (germline): MGHRA, YSYEKL. Trimming took 2 bases from V and 0 from J; bases not matched to a gene: 3. The CDR3 contains 16 residues. CDR3 DNA sequence: TGCGCCAGCAGCCAAAAGACTAGCGGGAACTCCTACGAGCAGTACTTC. Translation: CASSQKTSGNSYEQYF.

This chain joins TRBV27 and TRBJ2-7; 7 bases fit TRBD2. From germline, CDR1 is MNHEY and CDR2 SMNVEV (reference sequence). V gave up 3 bases and J gave up 3 bases; unmatched junction bases: 5. The CDR3 contains 14 residues. CDR3 in amino acids: CASSLRGSVYEQYF. The CDR3 nucleotides are TGTGCCAGCAGTTTGCGCGGGAGTGTCTACGAGCAGTACTTC.

CDR3 in amino acids: CAISEAQTGGTEAFF. The CDR3 DNA follows: TGTGCCATCAGTGAGGCCCAGACAGGGGGCACTGAAGCTTTCTTT. This chain connects TRBV10-3 to TRBJ1-1; 9 nucleotides match TRBD1. The length of the CDR3 is 15 residues. CDR1 and CDR2 from the germline V gene are ENHRY and SYGVKD. Unmatched junction bases numbered 5, after V lost 2 bases and J lost 4 bases.

CDR3 sequence (DNA): TGTGCCAGCAGCCGTGTTCAGACTAGCGGGGACAATGAGCAGTTCTTC. It is translated as CASSRVQTSGDNEQFF. J is TRBJ2-1 and V is TRBV7-9; the match to TRBD2 covers 11 bases. V lost 5 bases and J lost 5; bases outside the gene matches: 8. The CDR3 covers 16 residues. Germline-derived CDR1 and CDR2 are SEHNR and FQNEAQ (reference sequence).